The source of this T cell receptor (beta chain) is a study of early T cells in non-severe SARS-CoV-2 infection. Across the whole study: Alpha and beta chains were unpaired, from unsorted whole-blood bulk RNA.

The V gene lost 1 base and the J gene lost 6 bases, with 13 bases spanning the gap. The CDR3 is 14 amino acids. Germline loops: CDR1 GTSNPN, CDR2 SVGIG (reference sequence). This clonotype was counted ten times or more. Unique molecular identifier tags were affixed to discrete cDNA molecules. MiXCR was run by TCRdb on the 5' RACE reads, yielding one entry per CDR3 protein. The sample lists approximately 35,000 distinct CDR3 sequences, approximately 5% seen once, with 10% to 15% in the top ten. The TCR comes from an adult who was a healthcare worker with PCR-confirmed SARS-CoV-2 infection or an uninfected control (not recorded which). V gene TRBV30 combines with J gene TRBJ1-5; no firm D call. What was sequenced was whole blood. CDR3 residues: CAWSDSGNRQPQHF. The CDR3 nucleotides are TGTGCCTGGAGTGACAGCGGGAATCGTCAGCCCCAGCATTTT.